This record concerns one T cell receptor (beta chain) sequence. The input for sorted-subset replicate PCRs was around 200 ng DNA, about 30,000 T cell genomes. Sequenced by immunoSEQ multiplex PCR; TCRdb stores in-frame clones only, minus some. This sample has roughly 640,000 clones; more than 95% occur once, and the top ten carry about 0.06%. Germline-derived CDR1 and CDR2 are LNHDA and SQIVND (reference sequence). The CDR3 runs to 13 residues. V lost 5 bases to trimming and J lost 5 bases, with 12 bases between them. Recent vaccinations or acute infections were absent in the healthy HIV-negative adult donors. CD45RA+ naive and CD45RA-negative memory subsets were separated from CD4+ cells. This specimen comes from a study of shared clonotypes between healthy human individuals.

The sequencing sample was made of naive CD4+ T cells sorted from blood. Subset given: CD45RA+ positively selected. This TCR was sampled from a woman aged 25 to 39 in good health. The chain has TRBV19 and TRBJ2-5; D assignment may be TRBD1 or TRBD2 (5 bases each). In nucleotides, the CDR3 is TGTGCCAGTAGTGGGGGTGTGGGGGAGACCCAGTACTTC. This sequence encodes CASSGGVGETQYF.